This T cell receptor (beta chain) stems from a study of blood T cell repertoires in COVID-19. Turning to the study itself: PBMCs, B-cell-depleted T cells, or T cells provided the cDNA or gDNA that made up the material.

The V gene's germline CDR1 is MNHEY and CDR2 SVGAGI. With 6 bases clipped from V and 8 bases from J, the junction kept 9 bases outside the gene matches. CDR3 length: 14 residues. Sequenced by immunoSEQ multiplex PCR; TCRdb stores in-frame clones only, minus some. The data hold roughly 220,000 clones, with roughly 86% observed a single time. This clone was observed a few times. Sequenced input: peripheral blood. The rearrangement uses TRBV6-5 and TRBJ1-4; 7 bases map to TRBD1. The origin of this receptor is a man in his 60s with acute or convalescent COVID-19. The CDR3: CASRPTGWEEKLFF. The CDR3 DNA is TGTGCCAGCAGACCGACAGGGTGGGAGGAAAAACTGTTTTTT.